These 3 T cell receptor beta chains came from one sample sequenced in a study of beta chain features in type 1 diabetes (dated by TCRdb to 2016 to 2019). The library relied on the immunoSEQ multiplex PCR assay. The entire isolated RNA was reverse transcribed using the High Capacity cDNA Reverse Transcription Kit, and thus expressed TCRB transcripts were sequenced. Sourced from immuneACCESS, this table was stored by TCRdb with only in-frame sequences that have V and J called. A share of the clones is absent; for the studies checked, an unresolved V gene accounts for under half, and the remainder has no known explanation. The sample data list 90,000 to 110,000 clones, and 40% of these were observed just once. The biggest ten clones account for 0.065% of the sample. The sample consisted of stem cell memory CD4+ T cells from blood. The sample's cell subset or site label, in plain terms: stem cell-like memory CD4+ T cells. Receptor source: a woman aged 18-30 years in good health.

J is TRBJ2-1 and V is TRBV19; D is possibly TRBD2 (6 bases). Germline V gene lookup returns CDR1 LNHDA and CDR2 SQIVND (reference sequence). V was pared by 3 bases and J by 7 bases, with 19 bases between. CDR3 length: 16 amino acids. This CDR3 is CASSIGRDSSRNEQFF. CDR3 in DNA: TGTGCCAGTAGTATTGGTCGGGACTCCTCAAGAAATGAGCAGTTCTTC.

There are a few counts of this clone. The rearrangement joins TRBV10-3 to TRBJ1-5; 8 nucleotides align to TRBD1. J was trimmed by 5 bases and V by 8 bases; bases with no gene match: 8. The length of the CDR3 is 14 residues. CDR1 and CDR2 (germline): ENHRY, SYGVKD. The CDR3 sequence is CAIEDRASDQPQHF. Here the CDR3 DNA reads TGTGCCATCGAGGACAGGGCGTCAGATCAGCCCCAGCATTTT.

The rearrangement joins TRBV4-3 to TRBJ2-7; TRBD2 matches 8 bases. V gave up 3 bases and J gave up 0 bases; unmatched junction bases: 10. Germline lookup yields CDR1 LGHNA and CDR2 YSLEER. The CDR3 loop spans 17 amino acids. CDR3 protein: CASSHQWTSRNSYEQYF. CDR3 in DNA: TGCGCCAGCAGCCACCAGTGGACTAGCAGAAACTCCTACGAGCAGTACTTC.